This TCR beta chain was captured by sequencing in a study of cytomegalovirus exposure and HLA in healthy donors. This clone was detected only a few times. Its specificity is unknown. The primer mix had 60 Vbeta and 13 Jbeta primers. Using immunoSEQ multiplex PCR, the repertoire was profiled, and TCRdb retains in-frame clones only, with some absent. The data hold under 130,000 clones, with roughly 70% observed a single time. Regarding the study as a whole: TCR beta chains associated with HLA were, in a later analysis, more clonally expanded than equally common others.

The sequence was obtained from a man aged 40-55 years in good health and CMV-seropositive. The sample consisted of PBMCs.

As DNA, the CDR3 is TGTGCCAGTAGAGAACCGCGTAACACTGAAGCTTTCTTT. As protein: CASREPRNTEAFF. The chain employs TRBV19 and TRBJ1-1; D call uncertain. The CDR3 is made up of 13 amino acids. Trimming removed 6 bases from V and 2 bases from J, with 10 bases in between. Germline values: CDR1 LNHDA, CDR2 SQIVND (reference sequence).